The rows below give T cell receptor beta chains drawn from one sample of a study of vaccination effects on CD4 cells after COVID-19. No antigen has been assigned to these receptors. Clones were read by immunoSEQ multiplex PCR, and TCRdb kept only the in-frame ones, dropping some. The sample comprises about 22,000 clones, more than 70% of which are singletons, and roughly 15% rests with the top ten. This specimen was CD4+ T cells from PBMCs cultured with SARS-CoV-2 spike peptides, taken before COVID-19 vaccination. The source of these receptors is a human donor who had a prior SARS-CoV-2 infection. Both conserved end residues are part of each CDR3. The D gene is left open where the match is weak. For some rows the clone size is stated as once, few or many, or as a class when expanded; others skip it.

J,V,size,D,DNA,CDR3
TRBJ1-2,TRBV30,medium-sized,-,TGTGCCTGGAGTGTTTCGTCGAGCTATGGCTACACCTTC,CAWSVSSSYGYTF
TRBJ1-2,TRBV27,-,TRBD1,TGTGCCAGCAGCCCCCGGACAGGGTATGGCTACACCTTC,CASSPRTGYGYTF
TRBJ2-3,TRBV27,-,TRBD2,TGTGCCAGCAGTTTACTAGCGGGAGGCACAGATACGCAGTATTTT,CASSLLAGGTDTQYF
TRBJ2-7,TRBV6-6,once,-,TGTGCCAGCAGTTATTTTTCCCCCTACGAGCAGTACTTC,CASSYFSPYEQYF
TRBJ1-1,TRBV2,-,-,TGTGCCAGCAGTGAAGCTCCCCAGAACACTGAAGCTTTCTTT,CASSEAPQNTEAFF
TRBJ2-4,TRBV6-5,-,-,TGTGCCAGCAGTTACTCGGCGGGCTCGAGAAACATTCAGTACTTC,CASSYSAGSRNIQYF
TRBJ2-7,TRBV5-6,-,TRBD2,TGTGCCAGCAGCTTGGTAGCGGGAGGGTACTACGAGCAGTACTTC,CASSLVAGGYYEQYF
TRBJ1-5,TRBV7-8,-,-,TGTGCCAGCAGCCCCCGACAGAGTAATAGCAATCAGCCCCAGCATTTT,CASSPRQSNSNQPQHF
TRBJ2-3,TRBV13,-,-,TGTGCCAGCAGCTGGGGCGGACCGGCAGATACGCAGTATTTT,CASSWGGPADTQYF
TRBJ1-1,TRBV28,-,TRBD1,TGTGCCAGCAGTTTACGGGGCAGGGGGGACACTGAAGCTTTCTTT,CASSLRGRGDTEAFF
TRBJ2-3,TRBV30,-,TRBD1,TGTGCCTGGAGTGGGACAGGGGGAGGAGATACGCAGTATTTT,CAWSGTGGGDTQYF
TRBJ2-3,TRBV9,-,TRBD2,TGTGCCAGCAGCGCGCAAACTTCTAGCGGGAGTAAGAAAGATACGCAGTATTTT,CASSAQTSSGSKKDTQYF
TRBJ2-6,TRBV7-7,-,-,TGTGCTAGCAGCCCCTCCTCTGGGGCCAACGTCCTGACTTTC,CASSPSSGANVLTF
TRBJ1-1,TRBV5-1,few,-,TGCGCCAGCAGCCTAACCGGGGTTGATCCGATTAGAAACACTGAAGCTTTCTTT,CASSLTGVDPIRNTEAFF
TRBJ2-3,TRBV7-7,-,TRBD2,TGTGCTAGCAGCGGAGGACTAGGAGATACGCAGTATTTT,CASSGGLGDTQYF
TRBJ2-5,TRBV28,-,TRBD2,TGTGCCAGCAGTTTACTGGCCAGCGGGAGGGGGGAGACCCAGTACTTC,CASSLLASGRGETQYF
TRBJ2-2,TRBV29-1,-,-,TGCAGCGTTGGTAGGGGACGCACCGGGGAGCTGTTTTTT,CSVGRGRTGELFF
TRBJ1-3,TRBV5-8,-,-,TGTGCCAGCAGCTTGGCCCAGTCGGGACACACCATATATTTT,CASSLAQSGHTIYF
TRBJ1-2,TRBV18,-,TRBD1,TGTGCCAGCTCACCGGGACAGGGGGCCTATGGCTACACCTTC,CASSPGQGAYGYTF
TRBJ2-2,TRBV7-7,-,-,TGTGCTAGCAGCCCCTACAGGGTGAACACCGGGGAGCTGTTTTTT,CASSPYRVNTGELFF
TRBJ1-3,TRBV9,-,TRBD1,TGTGCCAGCAGCCCGGGACAGGGAATGGCTGCTGGAAACACCATATATTTT,CASSPGQGMAAGNTIYF
TRBJ2-4,TRBV6-6,few,TRBD2,TGTGCCAGCACCGGAGACAGAGGCGGGGGCATTCAGTACTTC,CASTGDRGGGIQYF
TRBJ2-7,TRBV11-2,once,TRBD1,TGTGCCAGCAGCTTCCGGAGACAGGGAACCTACGAGCAGTACTTC,CASSFRRQGTYEQYF
TRBJ1-5,TRBV4-1,few,-,TGCGCCAGCAGCCAAGGCAGGGGTGCCCGCAATCAGCCCCAGCATTTT,CASSQGRGARNQPQHF
TRBJ1-1,TRBV3-1/TRBV3-2,once,-,TGTGCCAGCAGCGTTAGGGGTATGAACACTGAAGCTTTCTTT,CASSVRGMNTEAFF
TRBJ2-6,TRBV5-1,-,-,TGCGCCAGCAGCACGGACGCTGGGGCCAACGTCCTGACTTTC,CASSTDAGANVLTF
TRBJ2-2,TRBV2,once,-,TGTGCCAGCAGCCTGGAGGGAATCTCGAACACCGGGGAGCTGTTTTTT,CASSLEGISNTGELFF
TRBJ1-5,TRBV6-6,-,TRBD1,TGTGCCAGCAGGTTAGGGGGCTTGAGCAATCAGCCCCAGCATTTT,CASRLGGLSNQPQHF
TRBJ2-3,TRBV11-3,-,-,TGTGCCAGCAGCTTATCAACTCCCCCAGATACGCAGTATTTT,CASSLSTPPDTQYF
TRBJ1-2,TRBV29-1,-,-,TGCAGCGTGGACACTAACTATGGCTACACCTTC,CSVDTNYGYTF
TRBJ1-1,TRBV27,-,TRBD1,TGTGCCAGCAGGTACACCGGGACAGGGGGATGGAACACTGAAGCTTTCTTT,CASRYTGTGGWNTEAFF
TRBJ1-5,TRBV2,-,-,TGTGCCAGCAGTGAATTGGGGAGCAATCAGCCCCAGCATTTT,CASSELGSNQPQHF
TRBJ1-1,TRBV5-1,-,-,TGCGCCAGCAGCGGAACTCCGGGACCGATGAACACTGAAGCTTTCTTT,CASSGTPGPMNTEAFF
TRBJ2-3,TRBV4-1,-,-,TGCGCCAGCAGCCAAGGCTTGCAAGGGATGGGGACAGATACGCAGTATTTT,CASSQGLQGMGTDTQYF
TRBJ1-1,TRBV6-2/TRBV6-3,few,-,TGTGCCAGCAGTTTGAGACAGAGAACCATCATGAACACTGAAGCTTTCTTT,CASSLRQRTIMNTEAFF
TRBJ1-2,TRBV30,-,TRBD1,TGTGCCTGGACGGGGACAGCTTCTGCCTATGGCTACACCTTC,CAWTGTASAYGYTF
TRBJ2-7,TRBV27,-,TRBD1,TGTGCCAGCAGTCCGATAATAAGGACAGGGGGCCACGAGCAGTACTTC,CASSPIIRTGGHEQYF
TRBJ2-3,TRBV7-2,-,TRBD2,TGTGCCAGCAGCGAAACTAGCGCCCGCACAGATACGCAGTATTTT,CASSETSARTDTQYF
TRBJ2-5,TRBV6-5,-,TRBD2,TGTGCCAGCAGTCGGACTAGCGGGCCCCAAGAGACCCAGTACTTC,CASSRTSGPQETQYF
TRBJ2-6,TRBV7-2,once,-,TGTGCCAGCAGCCCAAGACGAGCCTCCGGGGCCAACGTCCTGACTTTC,CASSPRRASGANVLTF
TRBJ2-1,TRBV12-2,-,-,TGTGCAAGTCGCTTAGATTTCGCCGCCGGGGGGGCCCCAGTACTGTCCTACAATGAGCAGTTCTTC,CASRLDFAAGGAPVLSYNEQFF
TRBJ1-4,TRBV6-1,-,-,TGTGCCAGCAGTGAATCCAGGTTTAATGAAAAACTGTTTTTT,CASSESRFNEKLFF
TRBJ1-2,TRBV2,few,-,TGTGCCAGCAGTGAAGCAGGGGGGTCTTATTTTTATGGCTACACCTTC,CASSEAGGSYFYGYTF
TRBJ2-1,TRBV19,-,TRBD2,TGTGCCAGTAGTATAGTTCGCGGGAGCTCCTACAATGAGCAGTTCTTC,CASSIVRGSSYNEQFF
TRBJ2-7,TRBV7-2,few,-,TGTGCCAGCAGCCGGGACCGCTACGAGCAGTACTTC,CASSRDRYEQYF
TRBJ1-5,TRBV10-3,-,TRBD1,TGTGCCATCAGTTCCGGGACAGGGAAAAATCAGCCCCAGCATTTT,CAISSGTGKNQPQHF
TRBJ2-5,TRBV5-4,-,TRBD1,TGTGCCAGCAGCCGGACAGGGGACCTGGGGACCCAGTACTTC,CASSRTGDLGTQYF
TRBJ1-2,TRBV9,-,TRBD1,TGTGCCAGCAGCGCCGACAGGGCTCGCTATGGCTACACCTTC,CASSADRARYGYTF
TRBJ1-3,TRBV5-6,-,TRBD1,TGTGCCAGCAGCCTGACAGGGGACACCATATATTTT,CASSLTGDTIYF
TRBJ1-1,TRBV4-2,-,-,TGTGCCAGCAGCCATGATTGGACAGACATGGGGGGTTGGCCTGAAGCTTTCTTT,CASSHDWTDMGGWPEAFF